These T cell receptor beta chains were read from a single sample in a study of T-cell memory formation after mild COVID-19. TCRdb analysed the 5' RACE reads with MiXCR anew, one entry per CDR3 protein. This table has 430,000 or so distinct CDR3 sequences, around a quarter appearing once. Specimen: PBMCs or a T cell subset sorted from them (not recorded which). The receptors originated from an adult woman who had mild COVID-19 (a few samples of this study predate the infection). Cell type and time point are not known. Each CDR3 is given with its conserved first and last residue. Each record gives: J gene, V gene, CDR3 protein.

TRBJ2-3 | TRBV29-1 | CSVARTSGLSTDTQYF
TRBJ1-1 | TRBV12-3/TRBV12-4 | CASSLSPGTFF
TRBJ1-1 | TRBV9 | CASSVGEGATEAFF
TRBJ2-5 | TRBV24-1 | CATSDFLRGAETQYF
TRBJ1-2 | TRBV10-3 | CAISEWGNGYTF
TRBJ2-5 | TRBV18 | CASSPPAGGETQYF
TRBJ2-7 | TRBV7-6 | CASSLEWTAQEQYF
TRBJ1-1 | TRBV19 | CASSIGGPTEAFF
TRBJ2-3 | TRBV5-1 | CASSFAGAGTDTQYF
TRBJ1-6 | TRBV7-9 | CASSPLRSSYNSPLHF
TRBJ1-1 | TRBV25-1 | CASSDVLTEAFF
TRBJ2-2 | TRBV10-3 | CAISGGPASGGELFF
TRBJ2-1 | TRBV5-1 | CASSWTTKNNEQFF
TRBJ2-7 | TRBV7-2 | CASSSPGQGDYEQYF
TRBJ1-2 | TRBV20-1 | CSASPFRDGYGYTF
TRBJ2-7 | TRBV12-3/TRBV12-4 | CASNPSGPSYEQYF
TRBJ2-2 | TRBV5-1 | CASSVGGQSKDGELFF
TRBJ2-2 | TRBV7-2 | CASSFMAELFF
TRBJ2-1 | TRBV12-3/TRBV12-4 | CASRRDRLPQNEQFF
TRBJ2-1 | TRBV12-3/TRBV12-4 | CASSFRYSGGANEQFF
TRBJ2-2 | TRBV18 | CASSLGTKTTGELFF
TRBJ2-1 | TRBV12-3/TRBV12-4 | CASSRTGVNNEQFF
TRBJ2-5 | TRBV18 | CASSPPTGTQYF
TRBJ2-1 | TRBV7-9 | CASPAGDEQFF
TRBJ2-3 | TRBV24-1 | CATEAGGRTDTQYF
TRBJ2-1 | TRBV20-1 | CSAHSGRSYNEQFF
TRBJ2-1 | TRBV5-1 | CASSLMTSGSNEQFF
TRBJ1-4 | TRBV20-1 | CSAVLIGTTNEKLFF
TRBJ2-7 | TRBV9 | CASSVGPSYEQYF
TRBJ2-7 | TRBV7-3 | CASSLFSGGTYEQYF
TRBJ2-3 | TRBV7-9 | CASSPRGRGTDTQYF
TRBJ2-1 | TRBV27 | CDSSSHGLAGRDNEQFF
TRBJ2-5 | TRBV11-1 | CASTGGTDQETQYF
TRBJ1-6 | TRBV9 | CASSHPQGQGSSYNSPLHF
TRBJ2-4 | TRBV4-1 | CASSQDKVGQGAAKNIQYF
TRBJ2-1 | TRBV5-1 | CASSLDRADGNNEQFF
TRBJ2-1 | TRBV10-3 | CAISEEAYNEQFF
TRBJ2-3 | TRBV4-2 | CASSRLGSSTDTQYF
TRBJ1-2 | TRBV29-1 | CSVSGTSYGYTF
TRBJ1-2 | TRBV12-3/TRBV12-4 | CASSRGRSYGYTF
TRBJ2-7 | TRBV9 | CASRKGPRAGGEQYF
TRBJ2-1 | TRBV7-6 | CASSPTSGREHNEQFF
TRBJ1-2 | TRBV30 | CAWTPPGGYGYTF
TRBJ2-3 | TRBV20-1 | CSARPGAANTDTQYF
TRBJ1-4 | TRBV5-1 | CASSSGMVDEKLFF
TRBJ2-3 | TRBV24-1 | CATSPRDVDTDTQYF
TRBJ2-2 | TRBV11-2 | CASNPDGNTGELFF
TRBJ2-7 | TRBV5-6 | CASRFAAYSSSYEQYF
TRBJ2-7 | TRBV7-9 | CASSLPYRGGYEQYF
TRBJ2-3 | TRBV14 | CASSQDHTPDTQYF
TRBJ2-7 | TRBV9 | CASSVGLFGTDSYEQYF
TRBJ2-5 | TRBV12-3/TRBV12-4 | CASKVAETQYF
TRBJ2-7 | TRBV7-9 | CASSSPLGEQYF
TRBJ2-1 | TRBV5-1 | CASSLAGTLGQSSYNEQFF
TRBJ2-1 | TRBV7-3 | CASSSKEGSYNEQFF
TRBJ2-1 | TRBV12-5 | CASGLVLRSTSGGYNEQFF
TRBJ1-1 | TRBV12-3/TRBV12-4 | CASSPSTSRGPTSSGPNTEAFF
TRBJ1-5 | TRBV5-1 | CASSLAGESNQPQHF
TRBJ2-7 | TRBV20-1 | CSAGKRDPYEQYF